This TCR beta chain was documented in a study of tumor-infiltrating lymphocytes in glioblastoma multiforme. In its sample, this clonotype was seen once. The CDR3 extends over 11 amino acids. Germline CDR1 reads ENHRY; CDR2 reads SYGVKD. The trim removed 8 bases at V and 6 bases at J, leaving 4 bases unmatched. TCRB libraries came from RNA via three nested multiplex PCR rounds. TCRdb analysed the multiplex PCR reads with MiXCR anew, one entry per CDR3 protein. Here the sample spans about 8,400 distinct CDR3 sequences, 65% to 75% being singletons. This receptor was identified in a male donor with glioblastoma. The V call is TRBV10-3, the J call TRBJ2-7, with 7 positions matching TRBD2. Sequences were obtained from brain tumor tissue. CDR3 amino acids: CAISPGGEQYF. The CDR3 region has the DNA TGTGCCATCTCCCCGGGAGGCGAGCAGTACTTC.